The 12 T cell receptor beta chains below come from one sample, sequenced in a study of blood T cell repertoires in COVID-19. The protocol was immunoSEQ multiplex PCR, while the TCRdb copy is restricted to in-frame clones and leaves out a portion. The sample has 200,000 to 250,000 clones, 70% to 85% seen once. Specimen: PBMCs or T cells enriched from blood (not recorded which). The receptors here all came from a woman aged 55-69 years who had recovered from COVID-19.

This chain connects TRBV7-9 to TRBJ1-1; TRBD1 is a possible D gene (5 bases). Germline CDR1 SEHNR, CDR2 FQNEAQ (reference sequence). Trimming cost V 5 bases and J 1 base, with 11 bases left between them. The CDR3 contains 14 residues. This chain's CDR3 is CASSPDQGNTEAFF. In DNA, the CDR3 is TGTGCCAGCAGCCCCGACCAGGGGAACACTGAAGCTTTCTTT.

Only a few counts were recorded for this clone. The rearrangement uses TRBV4-2 and TRBJ1-3, with D possibly being TRBD1 (5 bases). The germline V gene has CDR1 LGHNA and CDR2 YNFKEQ. CDR3 length equals 13 residues. V was pared by 0 bases and J by 11 bases, with 11 bases between. In DNA, the CDR3 is TGTGCCAGCAGCCAAGATACGCCGACAGCCATATATTTT. This gives the protein CASSQDTPTAIYF.

This chain joins TRBV6-5 and TRBJ1-1; a weak D match, TRBD1 (5 bases). V lost 8 bases and J lost 3, with 19 bases in between. Germline assignment: CDR1 MNHEY and CDR2 SVGAGI. The CDR3 sequence is 15 residues long. In nucleotides, the CDR3 is TGTGCCAGCCTTTGGCGGGGGGGTGGGGACACTGAAGCTTTCTTT. Its protein is CASLWRGGGDTEAFF.

There are many counts of this clone. This chain connects TRBV19 to TRBJ1-5; no reliable D call. Trimming pared 4 bases from V and 1 base from J, leaving 17 bases between. CDR1 is LNHDA and CDR2 is SQIVND in the germline V gene (reference sequence). This CDR3 contains 17 residues. CDR3 sequence (DNA): TGTGCCAGTAGTACCAACCCCCCCGGGTACAGCAATCAGCCCCAGCATTTT. It translates to CASSTNPPGYSNQPQHF.

This clone was recorded a few times. The CDR3, as DNA: TGTGCCAGTACCACGACAGGGACCCTTTTGGACTATGGCTACACCTTC. Amino acid sequence: CASTTTGTLLDYGYTF. This chain joins TRBV19 and TRBJ1-2; 7 bases align to TRBD1. V lost 7 bases to trimming and J lost 3 bases; unmatched junction nucleotides: 14. Germline lookup yields CDR1 LNHDA and CDR2 SQIVND (reference sequence). This CDR3 has 16 amino acids.

The chain carries TRBV30 and TRBJ2-7, with 9 bases that match TRBD1. The CDR3 covers 15 residues. Losses at the gene ends were 1 base for V and 4 bases for J; bases not matched to a gene: 8. In germline, CDR1 is GTSNPN, CDR2 SVGIG (reference sequence). The CDR3 loop is CAWSGPGQGRYEQYF. The DNA of the CDR3 is TGTGCCTGGAGTGGGCCGGGACAGGGAAGGTACGAGCAGTACTTC.

The V and J genes are TRBV12-5 and TRBJ2-6; D gene uncertain. CDR1 is LGHNT and CDR2 is FRNRAP in the germline V gene. This CDR3 contains 15 residues. Trimming removed 4 bases from V and 2 bases from J, with 9 bases in between. CDR3 amino acids: CASGSPLPGANVLTF. DNA of the CDR3: TGTGCTAGTGGTTCCCCCCTACCTGGGGCCAACGTCCTGACTTTC.

This sequence joins TRBV10-3 and TRBJ1-2, with 7 positions matching TRBD1. The V gene end was trimmed by 6 bases and the J gene end by 1 base; junction bases not matched to a gene: 5. CDR3 size: 14 residues. The germline V gene has CDR1 ENHRY and CDR2 SYGVKD. The CDR3 nucleotides are TGTGCCATCAGAGCCGGGACAGATAACTATGGCTACACCTTC. It specifies CAIRAGTDNYGYTF.

The chain has TRBV10-3 and TRBJ1-2; possibly TRBD1 for D (5 bases). V was clipped by 8 bases and J by 8 bases, with 15 bases between them. CDR3 size: 12 residues. Germline lookup yields CDR1 ENHRY and CDR2 SYGVKD. Here the CDR3 DNA reads TGTGCCATCCAGGAGCAGGGCGGCGGCTACACCTTC. Translating it yields CAIQEQGGGYTF.

This chain links TRBV10-3 with TRBJ2-1, with 7 bases aligning to TRBD2. J was trimmed by 4 bases and V by 2 bases; bases with no gene match: 5. This CDR3 region has 15 residues. The V gene's germline CDR1 is ENHRY and CDR2 SYGVKD. This CDR3 is CAISEASGAYNEQFF. CDR3 in DNA: TGTGCCATCAGTGAGGCTAGCGGAGCGTACAATGAGCAGTTCTTC.

The chain combines TRBV7-2 with TRBJ1-1; perhaps TRBD1 as D (5 bases). V was trimmed by 0 bases and J by 7 bases, leaving 15 bases between them. Looked up from germline, CDR1 is SGHTA and CDR2 is FQGNSA. This CDR3 comprises 15 residues. CDR3 in DNA: TGTGCCAGCAGCTTAGCTCGGGCAGGGATAAGTGAAGCTTTCTTT. This gives the protein CASSLARAGISEAFF.

The rearrangement links TRBV5-4 to TRBJ1-1; TRBD1 agrees at 7 bases. The CDR3 spans 15 residues. The ends lost 4 bases at V and 2 bases at J; junction bases unmatched: 8. The germline CDR1 and CDR2 sequences are SGHNT and YYREEE (reference sequence). This CDR3 is CASSLVRGPNTEAFF. In DNA form, the CDR3 reads TGTGCCAGCAGCCTGGTTAGGGGGCCAAACACTGAAGCTTTCTTT.